The clone carrying this TCR beta chain has a single count. Its target is not known. The selected patients with pancreatic ductal adenocarcinoma had surgery but no neoadjuvant therapy. The data belong to a study of T cells in pancreatic ductal adenocarcinoma. Findings and caveats of the study: Compared with tumor, blood showed more total productive templates and around 8-fold more clonotypes. Blood clonality (roughly 0.072) did not differ significantly from tumor (about 0.112).

Generated by immunoSEQ multiplex PCR, the TCRdb table keeps only in-frame clones and is missing some. The table has 97,000 or so clones, 90% to 95% seen once. The CDR3 is made up of 16 amino acids. J lost 1 base, V lost 4 bases, and 7 bases had no gene match. In germline, CDR1 is LGHNA, CDR2 YSLEER. The gene calls are TRBV4-3 and TRBJ2-1, with 7 positions matching TRBD2. This clonotype was sampled from a human donor with pancreatic ductal adenocarcinoma. Sequencing was carried out using PBMCs. This chain's CDR3 is CASSLHLAESYNEQFF. Here the CDR3 DNA reads TGCGCCAGCAGCCTACATCTAGCGGAATCCTACAATGAGCAGTTCTTC.